This T cell receptor (beta chain) came from a study of T cell responses to AZD1222 COVID-19 vaccine. Regarding the study as a whole: Donors skewed white British and female; clonal diversity was possibly underestimated. Receipt of two AZD1222 doses was followed by a rise in Spike-specific TCR breadth and depth. Among AZD1222 vaccinees, only six or seven were seropositive at baseline.

Sequenced by immunoSEQ multiplex PCR; TCRdb stores in-frame clones only, minus some. Here the sample spans 150,000 to 250,000 clones, approximately 94% being singletons. The CDR3 sequence is 13 residues long. Germline values: CDR1 SGHTS, CDR2 YDEGEE. V dropped 9 bases and J dropped 11 bases, with 18 bases sitting between them. Some second doses came at about 4 weeks and others at about 12 weeks; these were pooled. Concerning this clone itself: Its antigen is as yet unknown.

This chain joins TRBV5-8 and TRBJ1-6; possibly TRBD1 for D (5 bases). The receptor's source is an adult who received the AZD1222 COVID-19 vaccine. This sample comprised peripheral blood, obtained 28 days after the second AZD1222 dose. CDR3 sequence (DNA): TGTGCCACCCCAACGGGACCTTACACACCCCTCCACTTT. Translated, it gives CATPTGPYTPLHF. The variable domain in full, completed from reference TRBV5-8 and TRBJ1-6, reads EAGVTQSPTHLIKTRGQQATLRCSPISGHTSVYWYQQALGLGLQFLLWYDEGEERNRGNFPPRFSGRQFPNYSSELNVNALELEDSALYLCATPTGPYTPLHFGNGTRLTVT.